The entry below describes one T cell receptor beta chain. The data are from a study of OX40 agonist ivuxolimab in advanced cancers. Overall study context: Ivuxolimab was administered intravenously to patients at 0.01 to 10 mg/kg every 2 weeks.

The method was immunoSEQ multiplex PCR; TCRdb's version includes in-frame clones alone and lacks a portion of them. The sample consists of 40,000 or so clones, more than 75% of them appearing once. The ends were cut back, 3 bases at V and 0 bases at J, with 9 bases in the middle. Germline V lookup: CDR1 SGDLS, CDR2 YYNGEE. This CDR3 has 14 amino acids. The receptor was derived from an adult with an advanced solid tumor such as melanoma, head and neck, liver or kidney cancer. The V gene is TRBV9, the J gene TRBJ1-1, with D perhaps matching TRBD1 (5 bases). The specimen comprised CD4+ or CD8+ T cells sorted from blood, sampled in a trial of the OX40 agonist ivuxolimab. The CDR3 DNA reads TGTGCCAGCAGCGCAGCAGGGATGAACACTGAAGCTTTCTTT. Translated, it gives CASSAAGMNTEAFF.